The 5 T cell receptor beta chains below come from one sample, sequenced in a study of shared clonotypes between healthy human individuals. CD45RO-negative CD8 cells positively selected for CCR7 made up the naive population, which excluded terminally differentiated effector memory CD45RA+ cells. Data came from immunoSEQ multiplex PCR; TCRdb stores just in-frame clones and leaves some out. The sample carries about 1,800,000 clones, about 95% recorded once. Sequencing used naive CD8+ T cells sorted from blood. These TCRs come from a man aged 18 to 30 in good health.

V usage is TRBV4-3 and J usage is TRBJ1-4; D is ambiguous. This CDR3 region has 16 residues. Germline assignment: CDR1 LGHNA and CDR2 YSLEER. V was trimmed by 4 bases and J by 6 bases, leaving 18 bases between them. CDR3 residues: CASSRLSGRSYEKLFF. The CDR3 bases are TGCGCCAGCAGCCGCCTATCCGGGAGGTCCTATGAAAAACTGTTTTTT.

In DNA form, the CDR3 reads TGTGCCAGCGCGGACACCCCCTACGAGCAGTACTTC. It encodes CASADTPYEQYF. V usage is TRBV19 and J usage is TRBJ2-7; perhaps TRBD1 as D (5 bases). Trimming removed 9 bases from V and 2 bases from J, with 11 bases in between. The CDR3 is 12 residues long. In germline, CDR1 is LNHDA, CDR2 SQIVND (reference sequence).

The CDR3 DNA sequence: TGCGCCAGCAGCCAAGGAAATACCTACGAGCAGTACTTC. Protein sequence: CASSQGNTYEQYF. The V gene is TRBV4-1, the J gene TRBJ2-7; D uncertain. The CDR3 has 13 amino acids. Trimming took 1 base from V and 2 from J, leaving 6 bases between them. The germline V gene encodes CDR1 MGHRA and CDR2 YSYEKL.

As to this clone: In the same sample, other DNA sequences code for this CDR3. The rearrangement uses TRBV4-1 and TRBJ2-5, with TRBD2 identical over 7 bases. The CDR3 covers 14 residues. The V segment lost 1 base and the J segment 2 bases; nucleotides outside the gene matches: 1. Germline V gene sequence: CDR1 MGHRA, CDR2 YSYEKL. The DNA of the CDR3 is TGCGCCAGCAGCCAAGGACTAGCTCAAGAGACCCAGTACTTC. Encoded protein: CASSQGLAQETQYF.

J is TRBJ2-7 and V is TRBV5-1, with D tentatively TRBD2 (7 bases). V was shortened by 0 bases and J by 2 bases, with 15 bases between the two germline ends. CDR1 is SGHRS and CDR2 is YFSETQ in the germline V gene. The CDR3 extends over 16 amino acids. CDR3 nucleotides: TGCGCCAGCAGCTTGGCCTCGGGGGGCATCACCTACGAGCAGTACTTC. It encodes CASSLASGGITYEQYF.